These 18 T cell receptor beta chains were sequenced from one sample in a study of cytomegalovirus exposure and HLA in healthy donors. The PCR made use of 60 Vbeta and 13 Jbeta primers. The protocol was immunoSEQ multiplex PCR, while the TCRdb copy is restricted to in-frame clones and leaves out a portion. The table has approximately 170,000 clones, about 85% seen once. The sample comprised PBMCs. The receptor set was obtained from a man younger than 40 in good health and CMV-seropositive.

There are a few counts of this clone. This CDR3 is CASANSPEPGGAFF. The CDR3 region has the DNA TGTGCCAGCGCAAACTCCCCTGAGCCCGGAGGGGCTTTCTTT. The V and J genes are TRBV5-4 and TRBJ1-1; D uncertain. Germline CDR1 reads SGHNT; CDR2 reads YYREEE (reference sequence). The CDR3 is 14 residues long. With 7 bases removed from V and 11 bases from J, the gap between germline ends came to 24 bases.

The V gene is TRBV2, the J gene TRBJ2-5; 9 nucleotides match TRBD1. This CDR3 has 18 residues. J was trimmed by 4 bases and V by 4 bases; bases with no gene match: 16. CDR1 SNHLY and CDR2 FYNNEI come from the germline V gene. The CDR3 is CASSGSLGQGDKGETQYF. CDR3 DNA: TGTGCCAGCAGTGGAAGTCTGGGACAGGGAGATAAAGGAGAGACCCAGTACTTC.

V is TRBV10-1 and J is TRBJ2-1; TRBD2 agrees at 12 bases. This CDR3 is built from 16 residues. V shed 2 bases and J 2 bases; nucleotides not matched to a gene: 1. From germline, CDR1 is WNHNN and CDR2 SYGVQD (reference sequence). The CDR3, as DNA: TGCGCCAGCAGTGAGGGACTAGCGGGACCCTACAATGAGCAGTTCTTC. Translated, it gives CASSEGLAGPYNEQFF.

The chain combines TRBV19 with TRBJ2-1, with TRBD2 matching 9 bases. CDR1 is LNHDA, CDR2 SQIVND, per germline (reference sequence). CDR3 length equals 16 residues. J gave up 3 bases and V 5 bases, and 8 bases lay outside the gene matches. CDR3 in amino acids: CASSPSSGMIYNEQFF. The CDR3 bases are TGTGCCAGTAGTCCATCTAGCGGGATGATCTACAATGAGCAGTTCTTC.

The V call is TRBV29-1, the J call TRBJ1-1, with no clear D. The CDR3 loop spans 10 amino acids. V gave up 7 bases and J gave up 7 bases, with 10 bases separating them. Germline V gene lookup returns CDR1 SQVTM and CDR2 ANQGSEA. CDR3 protein: CSAESYEAFF. In nucleotides, the CDR3 is TGCAGCGCCGAAAGCTATGAAGCTTTCTTT. The entire variable domain, with the rest obtained from reference TRBV29-1 and TRBJ1-1, is as follows: SAVISQKPSRDICQRGTSLTIQCQVDSQVTMMFWYRQQPGQSLTLIATANQGSEATYESGFVIDKFPISRPNLTFSTLTVSNMSPEDSSIYLCSAESYEAFFGQGTRLTVV.

This sequence joins TRBV27 and TRBJ2-1; TRBD2 agrees at 10 bases. The CDR3 totals 19 residues. The V gene end was trimmed by 6 bases and the J gene end by 1 base; junction bases not matched to a gene: 15. Per germline, CDR1 MNHEY and CDR2 SMNVEV (reference sequence). CDR3: CASSTRETSGFRSYNEQFF. The CDR3 coding sequence is TGTGCCAGCAGCACCCGAGAGACTAGCGGGTTCCGATCCTACAATGAGCAGTTCTTC.

This rearrangement joins TRBV5-1 to TRBJ1-2, with a weak D call TRBD1 (5 bases). CDR3 length: 14 amino acids. The germline CDR1 and CDR2 sequences are SGHRS and YFSETQ. V was shortened by 3 bases and J by 4 bases, with 13 bases between the two germline ends. Here the CDR3 DNA reads TGCGCCAGCAGCTCCCCGACAGAGAGCTATGGCTACACCTTC. It specifies CASSSPTESYGYTF.

A remark on this clone: Its ends do not fully match the called genes, so a read error is possible. Additional DNA sequences in this sample encode the identical CDR3. The V call is TRBV7-7, the J call TRBJ2-7; 9 positions agree with TRBD1. There are 15 residues in the CDR3. The germline CDR1 and CDR2 sequences are SSHAT and FNYEAQ (reference sequence). In nucleotides, the CDR3 is TGTGCTAGCAGCCCTGGGACAGGGAGCTCCTACGAGCAGTACTTC. As protein: CASSPGTGSSYEQYF.

The gene calls are TRBV5-1 and TRBJ2-1, with TRBD1 identical over 7 bases. The CDR3 extends over 15 amino acids. Unmatched junction bases numbered 5, after V lost 2 bases and J lost 3 bases. Germline lookup yields CDR1 SGHRS and CDR2 YFSETQ. CDR3 region: CASSFKGANYNEQFF. CDR3 nucleotides: TGCGCCAGCAGCTTCAAGGGGGCTAACTACAATGAGCAGTTCTTC.

The chain is built from TRBV7-3 and TRBJ2-1; TRBD1 matches 9 bases. V lost 5 bases to trimming and J lost 3 bases; unmatched junction nucleotides: 5. The CDR3 totals 15 residues. The V gene's germline CDR1 is SGHTA and CDR2 FQGTGA. DNA for the CDR3: TGTGCCAGCAGCCCGGACAGGGGTCTCTACAATGAGCAGTTCTTC. Translation: CASSPDRGLYNEQFF.

This clone was counted a few times. The gene calls are TRBV5-6 and TRBJ2-7, with D maybe TRBD1 (5 bases). With 3 bases removed from V and 2 bases from J, the gap between germline ends came to 12 bases. The CDR3 runs to 14 residues. Germline CDR1 SGHDT, CDR2 YYEEEE. Written as DNA, the CDR3 is TGTGCCAGCAGCTGGGGCTCGGAAGCCTACGAGCAGTACTTC. It is translated as CASSWGSEAYEQYF.

This rearrangement joins TRBV6-1 to TRBJ2-7, with 9 bases lining up with TRBD1. CDR1 and CDR2 (germline): MNHNS, SASEGT. CDR3 size: 15 residues. The V and J ends lost 4 bases and 6 bases, in that order; junction bases with no gene match: 10. The chain's CDR3 is CASSGTGTGNGEQYV. The CDR3 nucleotides are TGTGCCAGCAGTGGTACCGGGACAGGGAACGGCGAGCAGTACGTC.

The chain joins TRBV6-1 to TRBJ1-5; possible D gene TRBD1, 6 bases. Germline-derived CDR1 and CDR2 are MNHNS and SASEGT. Trimming pared 4 bases from V and 5 bases from J, leaving 12 bases between. This CDR3 region has 14 residues. The CDR3 loop is CASSVGRGDQPQHF. The CDR3 DNA sequence: TGTGCCAGCAGTGTCGGCAGGGGTGATCAGCCCCAGCATTTT.

The V call is TRBV7-9, the J call TRBJ1-5; D is unclear. Germline loops: CDR1 SEHNR, CDR2 FQNEAQ (reference sequence). Trimming left V 5 bases short and J 1 base short, with 9 bases between. This CDR3 region has 14 residues. The CDR3 bases are TGTGCCAGCAGCCTCGCGGGAAGCAATCAGCCCCAGCATTTT. Its protein product is CASSLAGSNQPQHF.

The chain joins TRBV7-9 to TRBJ2-2, with D possibly TRBD1 on 5 matching bases. The CDR3 has 15 amino acids. Trimming took off 0 bases at V and 5 bases at J, with 10 bases between the two ends. CDR1 and CDR2 from the germline V gene are SEHNR and FQNEAQ (reference sequence). Here the CDR3 DNA reads TGTGCCAGCAGCTTAGCGCCAGGGATTACCGGGGAGCTGTTTTTT. Translation gives CASSLAPGITGELFF.

The J gene is TRBJ2-1, the V gene TRBV15; D gene unclear. The CDR3 is 15 residues long. V was pared by 0 bases and J by 1 base, with 7 bases between. Germline-derived CDR1 and CDR2 are LNHNV and YYDKDF (reference sequence). This CDR3 is CATSREAESYNEQFF. The CDR3 nucleotides are TGTGCCACCAGCAGAGAGGCGGAATCCTACAATGAGCAGTTCTTC.

The V call is TRBV9, the J call TRBJ2-1; TRBD1 might be the D (5 bases). Germline V lookup: CDR1 SGDLS, CDR2 YYNGEE. Trimming removed 0 bases at V and 4 bases at J, with 8 bases between. The CDR3 spans 14 residues. The CDR3 protein is CASSVGGRYNEQFF. Here the CDR3 DNA reads TGTGCCAGCAGCGTAGGGGGCCGATACAATGAGCAGTTCTTC.

The chain combines TRBV4-1 with TRBJ2-5; 7 nucleotides line up with TRBD1. There are 15 residues in the CDR3. Trimming took 4 bases from V and 5 from J; bases not matched to a gene: 10. Germline V CDR1 and CDR2: MGHRA, YSYEKL. CDR3 in DNA: TGCGCCAGCAGCCTATTAACAGGGGTCGGGGAGACCCAGTACTTC. This encodes CASSLLTGVGETQYF.